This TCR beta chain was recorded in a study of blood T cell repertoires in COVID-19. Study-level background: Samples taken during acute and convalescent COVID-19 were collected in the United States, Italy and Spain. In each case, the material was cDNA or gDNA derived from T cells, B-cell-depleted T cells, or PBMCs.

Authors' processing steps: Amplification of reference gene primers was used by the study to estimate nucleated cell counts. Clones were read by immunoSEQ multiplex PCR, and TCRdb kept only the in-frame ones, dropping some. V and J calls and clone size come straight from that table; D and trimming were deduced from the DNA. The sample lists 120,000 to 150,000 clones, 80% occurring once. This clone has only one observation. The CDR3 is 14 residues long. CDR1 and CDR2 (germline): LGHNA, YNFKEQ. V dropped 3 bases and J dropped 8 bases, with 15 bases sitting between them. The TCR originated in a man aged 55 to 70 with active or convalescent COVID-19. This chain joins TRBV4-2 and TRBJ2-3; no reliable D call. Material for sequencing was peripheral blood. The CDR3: CASSHTQDPGTQYF. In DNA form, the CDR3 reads TGTGCCAGCAGCCACACCCAAGACCCGGGTACGCAGTATTTT.